Listed here are 19 T cell receptor beta chains from one sample, sequenced in a study of blood T cells in healthy people across ages. A second about 7 to 11 cycle PCR used barcoded and J-beta primers. TCRdb re-derived calls from the 5' RACE reads in MiXCR, one entry per CDR3 protein. This sample has 580,000 or so distinct CDR3 sequences, with roughly 48% found just once. What was sequenced was blood. The receptors derive from a man of 80 years or more in good health.

The CDR3 bases are TGCAGTGCCGTCGGACAGGGAAATCAGCCCCAGCATTTT. Its translation: CSAVGQGNQPQHF. V gene TRBV20-1 combines with J gene TRBJ1-5; 8 bases agree with TRBD1. The trim removed 6 bases at V and 4 bases at J, leaving 5 bases unmatched. CDR3 length: 13 residues. Germline V gene sequence: CDR1 DFQATT, CDR2 SNEGSKA (reference sequence).

The genes are TRBV20-1 and TRBJ1-4; D gene ambiguous. This CDR3 region has 13 residues. Trimming left V 3 bases short and J 8 bases short, with 13 bases between. Germline CDR1 and CDR2: DFQATT and SNEGSKA (reference sequence). CDR3 sequence reads: CSASWNVGEKLFF. The DNA of the CDR3 is TGCAGTGCTAGTTGGAACGTAGGGGAAAAACTGTTTTTT.

Only a few counts were recorded for this clonotype. The rearrangement uses TRBV28 and TRBJ2-5, with D possibly matching TRBD1 (6 bases). The germline CDR1 and CDR2 sequences are MDHEN and SYDVKM. The germline V and J ends were trimmed by 5 bases and 5 bases, with 15 bases remaining between them. This CDR3 spans 14 amino acids. In nucleotides, the CDR3 is TGTGCCAGCAGTGGGTCACCACAGGGCGAGACCCAGTACTTC. Translating it yields CASSGSPQGETQYF.

The chain carries TRBV7-8 and TRBJ2-3; 7 positions agree with TRBD2. Germline lookup yields CDR1 SGHVS and CDR2 FQNEAQ. The CDR3 spans 14 residues. The CDR3 sequence is CVASAGASTDTQYF. CDR3 in DNA: TGTGTCGCATCCGCGGGAGCCTCCACAGATACGCAGTATTTT.

Many counts were recorded for this clonotype. The chain uses TRBV6-6 and TRBJ2-3; tentative D call: TRBD1 (6 bases). The germline V and J ends were trimmed by 10 bases and 2 bases, with 16 bases remaining between them. The CDR3 sequence is 14 residues long. Germline V gene data show CDR1 as MNHNY and CDR2 as SVGAGI (reference sequence). In DNA, the CDR3 is TGTGCCACGTCACTGGGACAAAACACAGATACGCAGTATTTT. This translates into CATSLGQNTDTQYF.

The V and J genes are TRBV12-3 or TRBV12-4 and TRBJ1-1; D is undetermined. V dropped 5 bases and J dropped 1 base, with 11 bases sitting between them. The CDR3 is 14 amino acids. CDR3 region: CASSSPLRNTEAFF. In DNA, the CDR3 is TGTGCCAGCAGTAGTCCCCTCAGGAACACTGAAGCTTTCTTT.

This clonotype was counted only a few times. This rearrangement joins TRBV5-6 to TRBJ2-1; 11 bases line up with TRBD2. This CDR3 spans 19 amino acids. V trimming: 4 bases; J trimming: 4 bases; junction bases outside the gene matches: 16. Germline V lookup: CDR1 SGHDT, CDR2 YYEEEE. The CDR3 nucleotides read TGTGCCAGCAGCGCGTGGGACAGGGTTAGGACTAGCGGGTACAATGAGCAGTTCTTC. This sequence encodes CASSAWDRVRTSGYNEQFF. Full variable domain (outside the CDR3, taken from reference TRBV5-6 and TRBJ2-1): DAGVTQSPTHLIKTRGQQVTLRCSPKSGHDTVSWYQQALGQGPQFIFQYYEEEERQRGNFPDRFSGHQFPNYSSELNVNALLLGDSALYLCASSAWDRVRTSGYNEQFFGPGTRLTVL.

The V gene is TRBV7-2, the J gene TRBJ1-1; possibly TRBD1 for D (5 bases). Germline V gene sequence: CDR1 SGHTA, CDR2 FQGNSA. The CDR3 totals 15 residues. V shed 6 bases and J shed 0 bases, with 14 bases lying between them. The CDR3 DNA reads as TGTGCCAGCAGAACAGTGCGGGGGTTGAACACTGAAGCTTTCTTT. Its translation: CASRTVRGLNTEAFF.

DNA for the CDR3: TGCAGTGCCGGTGGCGGGAGGGCCAGAGATACGCAGTATTTT. It translates to CSAGGGRARDTQYF. This chain links TRBV20-1 with TRBJ2-3; 9 bases align to TRBD2. After removal of 6 bases from V and 5 bases from J, the junction contained 9 bases not matched to a gene. CDR1 is DFQATT, CDR2 SNEGSKA, per germline (reference sequence). This CDR3 is 14 amino acids long.

This clonotype was seen a few times. The chain employs TRBV6-6 and TRBJ1-5; 7 bases align to TRBD1. This CDR3 has 15 residues. From germline, CDR1 is MNHNY and CDR2 SVGAGI (reference sequence). The junction had 9 bases not matched to a gene; V was cut back by 6 bases and J by 4 bases. The CDR3 sequence is CASRPNRGGNQPQHF. The CDR3 DNA reads as TGTGCCAGCAGACCCAACAGGGGAGGTAATCAGCCCCAGCATTTT.

V gene TRBV18 combines with J gene TRBJ2-1, with D perhaps TRBD2 (5 bases). The germline V gene encodes CDR1 KGHSH and CDR2 LQKENI. The V and J ends lost 4 bases and 4 bases respectively, with 8 bases between them. The length of the CDR3 is 13 residues. CDR3 residues: CASSQLEYNEQFF. The CDR3, as DNA: TGTGCCAGCTCACAACTAGAATACAATGAGCAGTTCTTC.

This clonotype was picked up a small number of times. The V call is TRBV4-3, the J call TRBJ2-6, with D unclear. CDR3 length: 16 residues. Trimming pared 3 bases from V and 4 bases from J, leaving 13 bases between. Germline V CDR1 and CDR2: LGHNA, YSLEER. The CDR3 bases are TGCGCCAGCAGCCACAATCTGCGGAGAGGGGCCAACGTCCTGACTTTC. Its translation is CASSHNLRRGANVLTF.

This clonotype was seen just once. The chain employs TRBV27 and TRBJ2-5; a weak D match, TRBD1 (5 bases). The tail of the sequence fits TRBJ2-7 better, so the J call may be wrong. The CDR3 is 15 amino acids. Germline values: CDR1 MNHEY, CDR2 SMNVEV (reference sequence). The CDR3 region is CASSSGAAGWFEQYF. CDR3 nucleotide sequence: TGTGCCAGCTCTAGTGGGGCGGCAGGGTGGTTCGAGCAGTACTTC.

The rearrangement links TRBV15 to TRBJ1-5; 7 bases map to TRBD1. The germline gives CDR1 LNHNV, CDR2 YYDKDF (reference sequence). With 0 bases clipped from V and 4 bases from J, the junction kept 9 bases outside the gene matches. This CDR3 contains 17 residues. Here the CDR3 reads CATSRDWARGMNQPQHF. The CDR3 DNA sequence: TGTGCCACCAGCAGAGACTGGGCCAGGGGGATGAATCAGCCCCAGCATTTT.

Here the CDR3 reads CASGLGLDNNEQFF. The CDR3 DNA reads as TGTGCTAGTGGCCTAGGACTAGACAACAATGAGCAGTTCTTC. V gene TRBV12-5 combines with J gene TRBJ2-1; 7 bases agree with TRBD2. Losses at the gene ends were 6 bases for V and 5 bases for J; bases not matched to a gene: 7. Germline V gene data show CDR1 as LGHNT and CDR2 as FRNRAP. The CDR3 length is 14 residues.

The rearrangement uses TRBV6-9 and TRBJ2-3; a possible D gene is TRBD1 (6 bases). V was trimmed by 3 bases and J by 2 bases, leaving 12 bases between them. Germline-derived CDR1 and CDR2 are MNHGY and SVAAGI. CDR3 length: 15 residues. The CDR3 loop is CASSYFRGPTDTQYF. The CDR3 DNA follows: TGTGCCAGCAGTTACTTCAGGGGACCCACAGATACGCAGTATTTT.

The CDR3 reads CASSSDGRNEKLFF. The DNA of the CDR3 is TGTGCCAGCAGCTCGGACGGACGAAATGAAAAACTGTTTTTT. The chain employs TRBV6-1 and TRBJ1-4; D gene ambiguous. The CDR3 covers 14 residues. Looked up from germline, CDR1 is MNHNS and CDR2 is SASEGT. V lost 6 bases, J lost 5 bases, and 13 bases lay in between.

This clonotype was seen a few times. The J gene is TRBJ2-7, the V gene TRBV20-1; 13 bases agree with TRBD2. Germline V gene sequence: CDR1 DFQATT, CDR2 SNEGSKA (reference sequence). This CDR3 spans 15 amino acids. Trimming took 6 bases from V and 1 from J; bases not matched to a gene: 6. The CDR3 nucleotides read TGCAGTGCCCCCGGACTAGCGGGAGCATCCTACGAGCAGTACTTC. It is translated as CSAPGLAGASYEQYF.

The rearrangement links TRBV6-6 to TRBJ1-1; D perhaps matches TRBD1 (5 bases). The CDR3 sequence is 10 residues long. Germline V CDR1 and CDR2: MNHNY, SVGAGI (reference sequence). V lost 8 bases, J lost 6 bases, and 7 bases lay in between. CDR3 region: CASGTSEAFF. CDR3 bases: TGTGCCAGCGGGACCTCTGAAGCTTTCTTT.